The sequence of this T cell receptor (beta chain) was determined in a study of cytomegalovirus exposure and HLA in healthy donors. General study findings and limits: Previously analyzed data showed that most TCR beta V segments were productive at a frequency of about 87% or about 30%.

This CDR3 is built from 14 residues. Trimming took off 4 bases at V and 6 bases at J, with 16 bases between the two ends. Germline V CDR1 and CDR2: SGHRS, YFSETQ. With 60 Vbeta and 13 Jbeta primers, the PCR was carried out. Method: immunoSEQ multiplex PCR; TCRdb's copy keeps in-frame clones and lacks some. This sample has around 170,000 clones, with more than 60% found just once. Turning to this clone: Its antigen is not known.

The source material was PBMCs. The receptor was isolated from a woman in her fifties or sixties in good health and CMV-seropositive. The chain employs TRBV5-1 and TRBJ1-1, with a tentative D call TRBD1 (5 bases). In nucleotides, the CDR3 is TGCGCCAGCAGCGGCGGCCAACAGGATGCTGAAGCTTTCTTT. It codes for CASSGGQQDAEAFF.